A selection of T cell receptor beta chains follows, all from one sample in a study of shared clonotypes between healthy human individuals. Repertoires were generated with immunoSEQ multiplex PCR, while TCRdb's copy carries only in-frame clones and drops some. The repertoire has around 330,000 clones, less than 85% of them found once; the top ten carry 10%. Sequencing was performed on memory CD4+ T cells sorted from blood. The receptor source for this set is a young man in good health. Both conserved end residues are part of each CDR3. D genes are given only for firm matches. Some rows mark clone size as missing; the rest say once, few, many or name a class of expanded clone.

CDR3aa: CASRFSSAGARGRELFF
CDR3nt: TGTGCCAGTAGGTTTTCCTCAGCGGGTGCAAGGGGCCGGGAGCTGTTTTTT
v_gene: TRBV19
d_gene: NA
abundance: few
j_gene: TRBJ2-2

CDR3aa: CASSLSPQNEQFF
CDR3nt: TGTGCCAGCAGCTTAAGCCCACAAAATGAGCAGTTCTTC
v_gene: TRBV11-1
d_gene: NA
abundance: NA
j_gene: TRBJ2-1

CDR3aa: CASSVGDTQYF
CDR3nt: TGTGCCAGCAGCGTGGGAGATACGCAGTATTTT
v_gene: TRBV9
d_gene: NA
abundance: NA
j_gene: TRBJ2-3

CDR3aa: CASSLYQGNEQFF
CDR3nt: TGTGCCAGCAGCTTGTATCAGGGGAATGAGCAGTTCTTC
v_gene: TRBV7-7
d_gene: NA
abundance: few
j_gene: TRBJ2-1

CDR3aa: CASSLSREYEQYF
CDR3nt: TGTGCCAGCAGCTTATCGAGGGAGTACGAGCAGTACTTC
v_gene: TRBV7-8
d_gene: NA
abundance: NA
j_gene: TRBJ2-7

CDR3aa: CSASPGQVTYEQYF
CDR3nt: TGCAGCGCCTCACCGGGACAGGTGACCTACGAGCAGTACTTC
v_gene: TRBV29-1
d_gene: TRBD1
abundance: NA
j_gene: TRBJ2-7

CDR3aa: CASSQVQATSYEQYF
CDR3nt: TGTGCCAGCAGCCAAGTTCAGGCCACCTCCTACGAGCAGTACTTC
v_gene: TRBV14
d_gene: NA
abundance: NA
j_gene: TRBJ2-7

CDR3aa: CASTLTGDTYEQYF
CDR3nt: TGTGCCAGCACCTTGACAGGGGATACGTACGAGCAGTACTTC
v_gene: TRBV6-5
d_gene: TRBD1
abundance: NA
j_gene: TRBJ2-7

CDR3aa: CASSLVLAGRETQYF
CDR3nt: TGTGCCAGCAGCTTAGTTCTAGCGGGTCGAGAGACCCAGTACTTC
v_gene: TRBV7-9
d_gene: TRBD2
abundance: NA
j_gene: TRBJ2-5

CDR3aa: CASSQVPTSDTQYF
CDR3nt: TGCGCCAGCAGCCAAGTTCCAACGTCGGATACGCAGTATTTT
v_gene: TRBV4-1
d_gene: NA
abundance: NA
j_gene: TRBJ2-3

CDR3aa: CASSYSNRLGNTEAFF
CDR3nt: TGTGCCAGCAGTTACTCGAACCGGCTAGGAAACACTGAAGCTTTCTTT
v_gene: TRBV6-5
d_gene: NA
abundance: NA
j_gene: TRBJ1-1